This T cell receptor beta chain was retrieved from a study of PD-L1 blockade in urothelial cancer. The data were produced by immunoSEQ multiplex PCR, yet TCRdb's version contains in-frame clones alone and is incomplete. The sample lists 58,000 or so clones, 81% occurring once. Time point of the sample: pretreatment peripheral blood. Peripheral blood mononuclear cells were collected from every patient before and during treatment, yielding between 1 and 8 samples per patient. The receptor was derived from a man between 70 and 80 years old with urothelial cancer. Source: PBMCs, taken around atezolizumab (anti-PD-L1) treatment.

As DNA, the CDR3 is TGCGCCAGCAGCCAAGAACTTTCGGAGGCCCCCTACAATGAGCAGTTCTTC. It is translated as CASSQELSEAPYNEQFF. The gene calls are TRBV4-1 and TRBJ2-1, with TRBD2 as a possible D gene (5 bases). V dropped 0 bases and J dropped 2 bases, with 14 bases sitting between them. The V gene's germline CDR1 is MGHRA and CDR2 YSYEKL. The CDR3 is 17 residues long.